The T cell receptor (beta chain) under discussion was sequenced for a study of response to subunit inactivated influenza vaccine. Overall study results and limits: The authors suggested that every seasonal influenza vaccination recruits few new T cells.

This CDR3 contains 15 residues. Germline CDR1 and CDR2: SEHNR and FQNEAQ (reference sequence). Trimming pared 7 bases from V and 0 bases from J, leaving 14 bases between. Via MiXCR, TCRdb re-called the RT-PCR reads, giving one row per CDR3 protein. Of about 800,000 distinct CDR3 sequences in the sample, 21% were seen once. This clonotype has only a few counts. The antigen remains undetermined. V is TRBV7-9 and J is TRBJ2-3, with a weak D call TRBD2 (8 bases). This clonotype was sampled from a man aged 50-59 years who received an inactivated influenza vaccine. This material consisted of PBMCs from blood, taken about 5 days after vaccination. CDR3: CASTGGDRSTDTQYF. CDR3 nucleotides: TGTGCCAGCACCGGGGGGGACAGAAGCACAGATACGCAGTATTTT.